This T cell receptor beta chain was documented in a study of T cells in Graves' hyperthyroidism and ophthalmopathy. Whole-study results and caveats: Most thyroid-expanded clonotypes above 0.001 were also found in blood.

Comments on this clonotype: What it binds is unknown. A clone one base away is much larger, so this may be a read error.

Researchers took RNA transcripts and amplified the TCR beta CDR3 regions from them. Carried out on the TCR CDR3, a first-round RT-PCR used the HTBI primer set. Using its own MiXCR run on the multiplex PCR reads, TCRdb lists one record per CDR3 protein. The sample shows roughly 200,000 distinct CDR3 sequences, around 18% of them seen only once. Trimming pared 7 bases from V and 2 bases from J, leaving 18 bases between. This CDR3 has 16 residues. The hyperthyroidism patients had all been newly diagnosed, and their disease duration was under 2 months. Their ages ranged from 18 to 65 years. Uncontrolled infection, other autoimmune disease, pregnancy or lactation excluded patients. Diagnostic decisions used clinical symptoms, serum thyroxine and TRAb, thyroid ultrasound and orbital computed tomography.

Sequencing was carried out using blood. This clonotype was obtained from a man aged 40-49 years with Graves' hyperthyroidism. This chain links TRBV12-3 or TRBV12-4 with TRBJ1-5; perhaps TRBD1 as D (5 bases). CDR3 amino acids: CASTSLGGSGNQPQHF. CDR3 nucleotide sequence: TGTGCCAGCACCTCCCTTGGGGGTTCGGGCAATCAGCCCCAGCATTTT.